Described below is a single TCR beta chain sequence and its context. The data originate from a study of cytomegalovirus exposure and HLA in healthy donors. PCR used 60 Vbeta primers and 13 Jbeta primers. Using immunoSEQ multiplex PCR, the repertoire was profiled, and TCRdb retains in-frame clones only, with some absent. The repertoire includes some 150,000 clones, about 64% of them detected once, and 6% to 8.5% sits in the top ten. This CDR3 has 15 residues. Trimming cost V 5 bases and J 2 bases; bases outside gene matches: 3. The germline gives CDR1 SEHNR, CDR2 FQNEAQ (reference sequence). Sequences were obtained from PBMCs. This sequence joins TRBV7-9 and TRBJ1-5; 10 nucleotides match TRBD1. This clonotype was obtained from a woman aged 55-75 years in good health and CMV-seropositive. This CDR3 is CASSGTGVGNQPQHF. The CDR3 region has the DNA TGTGCCAGCAGCGGGACAGGGGTGGGCAATCAGCCCCAGCATTTT.